The rows below give T cell receptor beta chains drawn from one sample of a study of blood T cells in healthy people across ages. Each CDR3 protein is one row after TCRdb ran MiXCR on the 5' RACE reads. The data hold about 630,000 distinct CDR3 sequences, with roughly 21% observed a single time. The sample comprised blood. The receptors come from a man aged 70 or older in good health. CDR3s include the opening cysteine and the closing phenylalanine or tryptophan. D genes are given only for firm matches. Only some rows state a clone size, as once, few, many or a class for expanded clones.

few,TRBV10-1,TRBJ2-2,-,TGCGCCAGCAGTGAGCGGGGAGAAGGTACCGGGGAGCTGTTTTTT,CASSERGEGTGELFF
few,TRBV6-2/TRBV6-3,TRBJ1-1,-,TGTGCCAGCAGATGGACGCCACTAAGCACTGAAGCTTTCTTT,CASRWTPLSTEAFF
-,TRBV3-1,TRBJ2-7,-,TGTGCCAGCAGCCAAAGGCCCTTCGACTACTCGAGCTCCTACGAACAGTACTTC,CASSQRPFDYSSSYEQYF
-,TRBV20-1,TRBJ2-1,TRBD2,TGCAGTGCGGATAGCGGGAGAGGAAATGAGCAGTTCTTC,CSADSGRGNEQFF
-,TRBV20-1,TRBJ2-5,TRBD2,TGCAGTGCTAGATCTCTAGCGGGAGTGAGTGAGCAGTACTTC,CSARSLAGVSEQYF
few,TRBV12-3/TRBV12-4,TRBJ1-1,-,TGTGCCAGCAGTTTTGGGGATTTGAACACTGAAGCTTTCTTT,CASSFGDLNTEAFF
-,TRBV12-3/TRBV12-4,TRBJ2-3,-,TGTGCCAGCAGTACGCCGACCAGGGACGCAGATACGCAGTATTTT,CASSTPTRDADTQYF
many,TRBV9,TRBJ2-7,-,TGTGCCAGCAGCCGCGGCCCCAGCTCCTACGAGCAGTACTTC,CASSRGPSSYEQYF
-,TRBV11-1,TRBJ2-1,-,TGTGCCAGCAGCTTACAAGGGGGAGTCTACAATGAGCAGTTCTTC,CASSLQGGVYNEQFF
-,TRBV6-5,TRBJ2-7,TRBD2,TGTGCCAGCAGCAATAGCGGGAGGGCCATCGACGAGCAGTACTTC,CASSNSGRAIDEQYF
few,TRBV28,TRBJ1-6,TRBD1,TGTGCCAGCAGAAGCGGACAGGGTGGTTCACCCCTCTACTTT,CASRSGQGGSPLYF
-,TRBV20-1,TRBJ2-7,-,TGCAGTGCTAGGAGTCTGAGGACGGTCTACGAGCAGTACTTC,CSARSLRTVYEQYF
few,TRBV6-6,TRBJ2-1,-,TGTGCCAGCAGTTACTACCAGGGCCTTAATCGGGATGAGCAGTTCTTC,CASSYYQGLNRDEQFF
-,TRBV5-1,TRBJ2-1,-,TGCGCCAGCAGCTTGGATCGTGGTGGGCATGAGCAGTTCTTC,CASSLDRGGHEQFF
-,TRBV20-1,TRBJ1-2,-,TGCAGTGCTAGTGGGACGCCCGGGGAAGGCCCAAGCGACTACACCTTC,CSASGTPGEGPSDYTF
once,TRBV21-1,TRBJ2-3,-,TGTGCCCCCCCGAGGGGGAACACAGATACGCAGTATTTT,CAPPRGNTDTQYF
few,TRBV6-2/TRBV6-3,TRBJ2-1,TRBD2,TGTGCCAGCACCGAGAGGGAGGGGTATGAGCAGTTCTTC,CASTEREGYEQFF
-,TRBV6-6,TRBJ2-3,TRBD2,TGTGCCAGCAGTCAGGGGACTAGCGGGAGGGCAGATACGCAGTATTTT,CASSQGTSGRADTQYF
-,TRBV6-5,TRBJ2-3,TRBD2,TGTGCCAGCAATCCTAGCGGGAGCACAGATACGCAGTATTTT,CASNPSGSTDTQYF
-,TRBV5-1,TRBJ2-5,-,TGCGCCAGCAGCTTGGGTGTGGGGCGCTGGCAAGAGACCCAGTACTTC,CASSLGVGRWQETQYF
-,TRBV18,TRBJ2-6,-,TGTGCCAGCTCAGCCACTGGGGCCAACGTCCTGACTTTC,CASSATGANVLTF
-,TRBV5-1,TRBJ1-3,-,TGCGCCAGCAGCCCGGAGGGCCCAGGCCCTGGAAACACCATATATTTT,CASSPEGPGPGNTIYF
-,TRBV20-1,TRBJ2-5,-,TGCAGTGCTAGACTCAGGGCTCAAGAGACCCAGTACTTC,CSARLRAQETQYF
-,TRBV5-1,TRBJ2-2,TRBD2,TGCGCCAGCAGCCCAACTAGCGGGACCGGGGAGCTGTTTTTT,CASSPTSGTGELFF
many,TRBV20-1,TRBJ2-3,-,-,CSARDFGPASHTDTQYF
few,TRBV12-3/TRBV12-4,TRBJ1-6,TRBD1,TGTGCCAGCAGTCAGGGGGATAATTCACCCCTCCACTTT,CASSQGDNSPLHF
-,TRBV20-1,TRBJ2-3,-,TGCAGTGCTCGAGGGCCACGGATCACAGATACGCAGTATTTT,CSARGPRITDTQYF
few,TRBV2,TRBJ2-5,-,TGTGCCAGCAATTTTTTGGAGACCCAGTACTTC,CASNFLETQYF
-,TRBV19,TRBJ2-6,-,TGTGCCAGTAGTCCCAGACCCGTCGAAGCCTCTTCTGGGGCCAACGTCCTGACTTTC,CASSPRPVEASSGANVLTF
-,TRBV7-3,TRBJ2-7,-,TGTGCCAGCAGCGCCGTTGGACCGTCCTACGAGCAGTACTTC,CASSAVGPSYEQYF
-,TRBV7-9,TRBJ2-5,-,TGTGCCAGCAGCAGACAGCCACAAGAGACCCAGTACTTC,CASSRQPQETQYF
-,TRBV20-1,TRBJ1-1,TRBD1,TGCAGTGCTGGACAGGGGGACACTGAAGCTTTCTTT,CSAGQGDTEAFF
-,TRBV12-3/TRBV12-4,TRBJ2-1,-,TGTGCCAGCAGTCAACTCCGGGACTCCTCCAATGAGCAGTTCTTC,CASSQLRDSSNEQFF
few,TRBV10-3,TRBJ2-6,TRBD1,TGTGCCATCAGTGAATTACCCGGGACAGGGGCCTCTGGGGCCAACGTCCTGACTTTC,CAISELPGTGASGANVLTF
many,TRBV7-2,TRBJ2-7,-,TGTGCCAGCAGCTTTGCGAGCTACGAGCAGTACTTC,CASSFASYEQYF
few,TRBV20-1,TRBJ1-4,-,TGCAGTGCTAGGGCCCCCGGCGCTTTGAATGAAAAACTGTTTTTT,CSARAPGALNEKLFF
-,TRBV7-9,TRBJ2-2,TRBD2,TGTGCCAGCAGCTACTCCGGGACTAGCTTAATCGGGGAGCTGTTTTTT,CASSYSGTSLIGELFF
few,TRBV27,TRBJ1-2,-,TGTGCCAGCAGAGCCAGGAGGCAGGGGAATATCCCTAACTATGGCTACACCTTC,CASRARRQGNIPNYGYTF
-,TRBV12-3/TRBV12-4,TRBJ1-2,-,TGTGCCAGCAGTTTTAAAGCTAACTATGGCTACACCTTC,CASSFKANYGYTF
few,TRBV3-1,TRBJ1-1,-,TGTGCCAGCAGCTCGACAGAAAATGAAGCTTTCTTT,CASSSTENEAFF
-,TRBV4-3,TRBJ2-7,TRBD2,TGCGCCAGCAGCGTTCGACTAGCGGGAGGACCCTCCTACGAGCAGTACTTC,CASSVRLAGGPSYEQYF
-,TRBV7-2,TRBJ2-1,-,TGTGCCAGCAGTAGGGGGGGCGGGAGCTCCTACAATGAGCAGTTCTTC,CASSRGGGSSYNEQFF
-,TRBV7-2,TRBJ2-1,-,TGTGCCAACAATTTAAGAGGAGACCGCAACAATGAGCAGTTCTTC,CANNLRGDRNNEQFF
few,TRBV20-1,TRBJ1-4,TRBD1,TGCAGTGCTACTCTCCCACAGGGGAGTAATGAAAAACTGTTTTTT,CSATLPQGSNEKLFF
-,TRBV11-2,TRBJ1-1,-,TGTGCCAGCAGCTTAGACCCAACAGGGTCTGAAGCTTTCTTT,CASSLDPTGSEAFF
few,TRBV6-1,TRBJ2-4,TRBD2,TGTGCCAGCAAGAGGACTAGCGGGAGCATGGAAAACATTCAGTACTTC,CASKRTSGSMENIQYF
few,TRBV5-6,TRBJ2-7,-,TGTGCCAGCAGCTCTTACTCCTACGAGCAGTACTTC,CASSSYSYEQYF
few,TRBV7-2,TRBJ2-3,TRBD2,TGTGCCAGCAGCCAATACAGACTAGCGGGAGGGAGCACAGATACGCAGTATTTT,CASSQYRLAGGSTDTQYF
-,TRBV20-1,TRBJ2-7,TRBD2,TGCAGTGCTAGTGGACTAGCGGGCTACGAGCAGTACTTC,CSASGLAGYEQYF
-,TRBV7-2,TRBJ1-1,-,TGTGCCAGCAGACTAGCCCCCGGGGCCGGGAACACTGAAGCTTTCTTT,CASRLAPGAGNTEAFF
-,TRBV27,TRBJ1-5,-,TGTGCCAGCAGTAAGACCCGAAGCAGGGCTAGCAATCAGCCCCAGCATTTT,CASSKTRSRASNQPQHF
many,TRBV28,TRBJ1-5,-,TGTGCCAGCAGTAGACGGAATAGCAATCAGCCCCAGCATTTT,CASSRRNSNQPQHF
few,TRBV28,TRBJ2-7,-,TGTGCCAGCACCCTCGGCTCGGTTTACGAGCAGTACTTC,CASTLGSVYEQYF
few,TRBV6-5,TRBJ1-1,-,TGTGCCAGCAGCCAACAGGGAAGCATGAACACTGAAGCTTTCTTT,CASSQQGSMNTEAFF
-,TRBV18,TRBJ2-1,TRBD1,TGTGCCAGCTCACAGACCCGGGACAGGGCCAATGAGCAGTTCTTC,CASSQTRDRANEQFF
few,TRBV5-1,TRBJ2-3,TRBD2,TGCGCCAGCAGCTTGGAAGGAACGGGAGGTACGCAGTATTTT,CASSLEGTGGTQYF
few,TRBV12-3/TRBV12-4,TRBJ1-3,TRBD1,TGTGCCAGCAGCCTCGGGCGGGACAGGGGTGGAAACACCATATATTTT,CASSLGRDRGGNTIYF
many,TRBV12-3/TRBV12-4,TRBJ2-2,TRBD1,TGTGCCAGCAGTACCCCCGGGACAGGGAACACCGGGGAGCTGTTTTTT,CASSTPGTGNTGELFF
-,TRBV27,TRBJ2-7,TRBD1,TGTGCCAACAGCATTGGGACAGGGGGCTCCTACGAGCAGTACTTC,CANSIGTGGSYEQYF